This record concerns one T cell receptor (beta chain) sequence. Its recognized antigen is unknown. No much larger clone exists at a distance of one base, and base qualities are not known. Receptor libraries were prepared by the immunoSEQ multiplex PCR assay. Following the manufacturer's protocol, the hsTCRB Kit was used to amplify rearranged TCR beta chain sequences. TCRB libraries were sequenced on an Illumina MiSeq. As for how the authors treated the data: The kit vendor's proprietary platform handled demultiplexing, trimming and gene mapping. The immuneACCESS repertoire file appears here via TCRdb, limited to in-frame rearrangements. These files lack a portion of the clones; in checked studies, under half of the deficit traces to unresolved V genes, and the cause of the others is not known. That table furnishes V, J and clone size, whereas the DNA furnished D and trimming. For this sample there are about 54,000 clones; 84% appear just once. Of the sample, 4.1% is held by the ten largest clones.

V is pared back by 7 bases and J by 4 bases, with 13 bases lying between the germline termini. The CDR3 measures 13 amino acids from cysteine to phenylalanine. Only CDR3 DNA is held: 39 bases, read in frame from base 1. Looking up the germline V gene yields CDR1 SNHLY and CDR2 FYNNEI. The time point label, as the study defines it: week 35, safety follow-up. Every vaccine dose consisted of 300 ug of a 20-mer mutant IDH1 peptide in Montanide, administered subcutaneously together with topical imiquimod. Across visits V03 through V10, patients got a total of eight vaccinations, given in weeks 1, 3, 5, 7, 11, 15, 19 and 23. The donors had newly diagnosed IDH1-mutant astrocytomas of WHO grade 3 or 4 that showed loss of nuclear ATRX. The samples were drawn from NOA16, a multicentre, single-arm, open-label phase I trial in Germany that tested a mutant IDH1 peptide vaccine in humans for the first time. The DNeasy Blood and Tissue Kit was used to extract genomic DNA from EDTA blood for TCRB sequencing.

This specimen belongs to a study of a mutant IDH1 vaccine in newly diagnosed glioma listed by TCRdb under 2021. In terms of the full investigation: Vaccination was initiated 4-6 weeks after radiotherapy alone, or concurrently with temozolomide cycles in the chemotherapy-containing groups. Of the roughly 30 treated patients, approximately 62% were male and around 40% were female, and a mean age of roughly 40 years was recorded. Before enrollment, patients had received standard therapy of radiotherapy alone, temozolomide alone, or radiochemotherapy with temozolomide; most received the combination. The week-35 safety follow-up was designated visit V12, and the week-47 end of study was designated visit V13. Peripheral blood was drawn at six visits: V03 (baseline), V05, V07, V10, V12 and V13. Longitudinal TCRB deep sequencing was performed for about 25 treated patients wherever samples were available for exploratory analyses.

Points the paper makes about the study in general: PBMC samples for TCRB deep sequencing were selected based on availability. Changes in the top peripheral T cell clonotypes picked up by TCRB sequencing did not appear to be linked to pseudoprogression. Immune responses induced by the vaccine were seen in about 93% of patients across multiple MHC alleles. The authors stated that sample limitations prevented analyses of patient blood samples from being reproduced.

The sample was PBMCs, taken from a glioma patient whose treatment included an IDH1 peptide vaccine. The V and J genes are TRBV2 and TRBJ1-2; the D gene lacks a confident call. The sequence derives from a woman in her late teens or twenties with glioma. The DNA is as follows: TGTGCCAGCATTTGGGGTCGGAGCTATGGCTACACCTTC. It translates to CASIWGRSYGYTF.